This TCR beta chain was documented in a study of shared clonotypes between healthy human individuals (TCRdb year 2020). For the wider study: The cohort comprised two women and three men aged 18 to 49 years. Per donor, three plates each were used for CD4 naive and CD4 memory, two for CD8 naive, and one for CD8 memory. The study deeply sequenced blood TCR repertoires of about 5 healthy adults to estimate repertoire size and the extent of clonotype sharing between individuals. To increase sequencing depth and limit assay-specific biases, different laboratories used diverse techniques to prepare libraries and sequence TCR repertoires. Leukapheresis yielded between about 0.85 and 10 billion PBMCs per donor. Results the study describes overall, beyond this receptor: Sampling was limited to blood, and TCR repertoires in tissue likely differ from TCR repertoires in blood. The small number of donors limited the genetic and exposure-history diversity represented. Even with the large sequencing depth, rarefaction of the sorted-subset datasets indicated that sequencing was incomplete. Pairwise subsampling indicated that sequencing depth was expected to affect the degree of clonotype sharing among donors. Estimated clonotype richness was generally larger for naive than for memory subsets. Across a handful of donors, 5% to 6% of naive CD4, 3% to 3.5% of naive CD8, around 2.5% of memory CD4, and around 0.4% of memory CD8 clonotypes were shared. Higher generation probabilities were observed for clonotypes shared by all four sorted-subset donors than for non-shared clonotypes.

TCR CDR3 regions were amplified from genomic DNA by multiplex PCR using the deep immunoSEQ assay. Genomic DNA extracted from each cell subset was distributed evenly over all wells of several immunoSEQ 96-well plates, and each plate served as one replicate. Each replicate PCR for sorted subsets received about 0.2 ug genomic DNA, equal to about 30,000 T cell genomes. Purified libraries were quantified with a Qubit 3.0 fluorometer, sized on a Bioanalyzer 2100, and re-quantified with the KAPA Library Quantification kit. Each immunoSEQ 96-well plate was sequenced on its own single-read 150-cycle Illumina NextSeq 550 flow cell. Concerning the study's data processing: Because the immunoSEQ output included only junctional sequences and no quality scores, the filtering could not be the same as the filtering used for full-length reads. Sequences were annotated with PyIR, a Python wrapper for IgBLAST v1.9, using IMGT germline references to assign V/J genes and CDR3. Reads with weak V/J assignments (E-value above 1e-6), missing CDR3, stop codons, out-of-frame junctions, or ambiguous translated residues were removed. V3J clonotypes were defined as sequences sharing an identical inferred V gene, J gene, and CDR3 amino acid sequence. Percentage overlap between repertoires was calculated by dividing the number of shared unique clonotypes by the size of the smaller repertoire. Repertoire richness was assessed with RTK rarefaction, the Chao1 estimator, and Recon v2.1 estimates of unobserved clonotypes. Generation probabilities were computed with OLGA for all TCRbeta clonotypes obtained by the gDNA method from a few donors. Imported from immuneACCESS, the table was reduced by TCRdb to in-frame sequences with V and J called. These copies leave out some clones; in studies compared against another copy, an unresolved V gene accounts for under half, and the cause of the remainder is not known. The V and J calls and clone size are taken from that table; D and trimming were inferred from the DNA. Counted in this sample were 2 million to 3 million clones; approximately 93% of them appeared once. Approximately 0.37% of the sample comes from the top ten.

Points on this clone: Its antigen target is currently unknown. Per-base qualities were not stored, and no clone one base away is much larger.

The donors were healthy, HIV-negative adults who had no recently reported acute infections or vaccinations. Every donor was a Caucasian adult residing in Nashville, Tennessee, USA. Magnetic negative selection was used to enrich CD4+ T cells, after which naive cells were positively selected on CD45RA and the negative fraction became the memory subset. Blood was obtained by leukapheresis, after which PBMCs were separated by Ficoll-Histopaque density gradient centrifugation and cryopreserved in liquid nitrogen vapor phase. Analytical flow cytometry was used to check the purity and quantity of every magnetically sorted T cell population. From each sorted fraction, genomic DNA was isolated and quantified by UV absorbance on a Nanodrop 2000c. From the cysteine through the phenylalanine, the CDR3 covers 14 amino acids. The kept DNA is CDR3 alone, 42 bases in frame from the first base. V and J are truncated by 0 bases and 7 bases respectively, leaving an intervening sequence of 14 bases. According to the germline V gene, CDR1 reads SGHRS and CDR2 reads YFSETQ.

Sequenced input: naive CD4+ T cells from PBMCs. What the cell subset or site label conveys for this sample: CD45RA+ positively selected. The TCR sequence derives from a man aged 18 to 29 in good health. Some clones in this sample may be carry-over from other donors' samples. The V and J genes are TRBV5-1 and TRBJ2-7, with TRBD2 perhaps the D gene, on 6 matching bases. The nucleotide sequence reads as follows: TGCGCCAGCAGCTTGGATCCTAGCGCGGAGGAGCAGTACTTC. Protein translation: CASSLDPSAEEQYF. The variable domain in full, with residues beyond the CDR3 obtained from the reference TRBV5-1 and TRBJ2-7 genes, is KAGVTQTPRYLIKTRGQQVTLSCSPISGHRSVSWYQQTPGQGLQFLFEYFSETQRNKGNFPGRFSGRQFSNSRSEMNVSTLELGDSALYLCASSLDPSAEEQYFGPGTRLTVT.